The source of this T cell receptor beta chain is a study of cytomegalovirus exposure and HLA in healthy donors. V was clipped by 3 bases and J by 0 bases, with 9 bases between them. From germline, CDR1 is SGHRS and CDR2 YFSETQ. The CDR3 extends over 14 amino acids. PCR was performed using 60 Vbeta and 13 Jbeta primers. The protocol was immunoSEQ multiplex PCR, while the TCRdb copy is restricted to in-frame clones and leaves out a portion. Of more than 85,000 clones detected, 75% to 85% appear once; the ten largest clones hold around 2.1%. This chain links TRBV5-1 with TRBJ1-1, with D possibly matching TRBD1 (5 bases). The TCR was taken from a man aged 25-45 years in good health and CMV-seronegative. Sequenced sample: PBMCs. CDR3 region: CASSSRALNTEAFF. CDR3 nucleotide sequence: TGCGCCAGCAGCTCCAGGGCCTTGAACACTGAAGCTTTCTTT.